The rows below give T cell receptor beta chains drawn from one sample of a study of T cell responses to AZD1222 COVID-19 vaccine. Produced via immunoSEQ multiplex PCR; TCRdb's table is partial and in-frame only. The repertoire holds tens of thousands of clones, with approximately 90% as singletons. The specimen comprised peripheral blood, sampled 28 days after the second AZD1222 dose. The receptor source for this set is an adult who received the AZD1222 COVID-19 vaccine. Both conserved end residues are part of each CDR3. D genes are given only for firm matches. Clone size, where shown, is once, few, many, or a class for clones that have expanded.

j_call clone_size d_call v_call cdr3_nt cdr3_aa
TRBJ2-7 few TRBD1 TRBV2 TGTGCCAGCCCCCGGGGACAGGGACCCTACGAGCAGTACTTC CASPRGQGPYEQYF
TRBJ2-1 once TRBD1 TRBV27 TGTGCCAGCAGTTTGGCAGGGGGAATTTACAATGAGCAGTTCTTC CASSLAGGIYNEQFF
TRBJ2-3 . TRBD2 TRBV19 TGTGCCAGTAGCACAACTAGCGGGGGGACAGATACGCAGTATTTT CASSTTSGGTDTQYF
TRBJ1-1 . . TRBV12-3/TRBV12-4 TGTGCCAGCAGTTTACACCGGGGCACTGAAGCTTTCTTT CASSLHRGTEAFF
TRBJ1-5 . . TRBV18 TGTGCCAGCTCACCAGGTAGGGACGCCCCTCAGCCCCAGCATTTT CASSPGRDAPQPQHF
TRBJ2-7 . TRBD1 TRBV4-3 TGCGCCAGCAGCCAAGCCTTGGGACAGGGAATCTGGGAGCAGTACTTC CASSQALGQGIWEQYF
TRBJ1-5 . TRBD1 TRBV7-8 TGTGCCAGCACCCCGACAGGGATCGGCAATCAGCCCCAGCATTTT CASTPTGIGNQPQHF
TRBJ2-2 . TRBD1 TRBV5-1 TGCGCCAGCAGCCCCATACCGGGACAGGGAGAGCTGTTTTTT CASSPIPGQGELFF
TRBJ1-2 . . TRBV27 TGTGCCAGCAGTCCCCCGTATAGGCAGGGGCGCCATGGCTACACCTTC CASSPPYRQGRHGYTF
TRBJ2-2 . . TRBV5-1 TGCGCCAGCAGCCGGGGCCGCGGAACGAACACCGGGGAGCTGTTTTTT CASSRGRGTNTGELFF
TRBJ1-1 once . TRBV10-3 TGTGCCATCAGTTCCACAGGGAGTGTGGCTGAAGCTTTCTTT CAISSTGSVAEAFF
TRBJ2-7 . TRBD1 TRBV29-1 TGCAGCGTTGAAGATCCCGGACAGGGATCCTACGAGCAGTACTTC CSVEDPGQGSYEQYF
TRBJ2-7 . TRBD1 TRBV28 TGTGCCAGCAAAGACGGACAGGCGGAAGCCTACGAGCAGTACTTC CASKDGQAEAYEQYF
TRBJ1-4 . TRBD1 TRBV3-1/TRBV3-2 TGTGCCAGCAGCCGAAACAGGGGAATTAATGAAAAACTGTTTTTT CASSRNRGINEKLFF
TRBJ2-7 . . TRBV27 TGTGCCAGCAGCTCCCGGGGCTACCCATACGAGCAGTACTTC CASSSRGYPYEQYF
TRBJ2-1 once . TRBV27 TGTGCCAGCAGTTTATTATTTAGCGCCATTGAGCAGTTCTTC CASSLLFSAIEQFF
TRBJ2-7 once . TRBV25-1 TGTGCCAGCAGTCCCCGCCCCTCCTACGAGCAGTACTTC CASSPRPSYEQYF
TRBJ1-4 . TRBD1 TRBV3-1/TRBV3-2 TGTGCCAGCAGCGCTCAGGACAGGGTGCGACAAAAACTGTTTTTT CASSAQDRVRQKLFF
TRBJ1-2 few . TRBV4-1 TGCGCCAGCAGCCAAGTAACCTTTTTTGACAGTAACTATGGCTACACCTTC CASSQVTFFDSNYGYTF
TRBJ1-5 . . TRBV29-1 TGCAGCGTAGGTGACGGGAGCAATCAGCCCCAGCATTTT CSVGDGSNQPQHF
TRBJ2-5 . TRBD1 TRBV27 TGTGCCAGCAGTTTAACCGGGACAGGGAGGGAAGAGACCCAGTACTTC CASSLTGTGREETQYF
TRBJ2-3 once TRBD2 TRBV3-1/TRBV3-2 TGTGCCAGCAGCCAAGATAGGAGAACTAGCGGGACGGGCACAGATACGCAGTATTTT CASSQDRRTSGTGTDTQYF
TRBJ1-2 few TRBD1 TRBV6-5 TGTGCCAGCACCGCCGACAGGGGTCGCGGCTACACCTTC CASTADRGRGYTF
TRBJ2-7 once . TRBV10-2 TGCGCCACAAGGGCGGGAAACGAGCAGTACTTC CATRAGNEQYF
TRBJ2-1 . TRBD1 TRBV9 TGTGCCAGCAGCGGACAGGGTTGGGGCAATGAGCAGTTCTTC CASSGQGWGNEQFF
TRBJ2-3 . TRBD1 TRBV12-3/TRBV12-4 TGTGCCACAGGACAGGGCAACACAGATACGCAGTATTTT CATGQGNTDTQYF
TRBJ2-4 . . TRBV27 TGTGCCAGCAGTTTGCAGGGTTCGGAGAACATTCAGTACTTC CASSLQGSENIQYF
TRBJ1-1 . TRBD1 TRBV19 TGTGCCAGTAGTAGCGGGGGGACAGGGTCTGGGACTGAAGCTTTCTTT CASSSGGTGSGTEAFF
TRBJ2-1 . . TRBV5-4 TGTGCCAGCAGCCTGGTGAGCAAAGAGCAGTTCTTC CASSLVSKEQFF
TRBJ2-7 . TRBD2 TRBV5-1 TGCGCCAGCAGCTTGGATACTAGCGGGAGGCGAAACTCCTACGAGCAGTACTTC CASSLDTSGRRNSYEQYF
TRBJ2-3 . . TRBV28 TGTGCCAGCAGTTCGATTCTAGCCGCTGAGATGGATACGCAGTATTTT CASSSILAAEMDTQYF
TRBJ1-4 . TRBD1 TRBV29-1 TGCAGCGTAGGACAGGGCGGTGGTGAAAAACTGTTTTTT CSVGQGGGEKLFF
TRBJ2-3 . . TRBV5-1 TGCGCCAGCAGCTTAGGGCCCACAGATACGCAGTATTTT CASSLGPTDTQYF
TRBJ2-1 few . TRBV7-3 TGTGCCAGCAGCTTAATCGGGGTAGGTGAGCAGTTCTTC CASSLIGVGEQFF
TRBJ2-3 . . TRBV7-6 TGTGCCAGCAGCTTGTCAACGTCGTATAGCACAGATACGCAGTATTTT CASSLSTSYSTDTQYF
TRBJ1-3 . . TRBV7-2 TGTGCCAGCAGCTTAGCCGGGGTGGGAAACACCATATATTTT CASSLAGVGNTIYF
TRBJ2-1 . . TRBV18 TGTGCCAGCTCACCACGGGAACGGGCTGAGCAGTTCTTC CASSPRERAEQFF
TRBJ1-4 . . TRBV9 TGTGCCAGCAGCCAGGGAGGGAGGGCTAATGAAAAACTGTTTTTT CASSQGGRANEKLFF
TRBJ1-4 . . TRBV7-8 TGTGCCAGCAGCTTAGCGCAGGGTGAAAAACTGTTTTTT CASSLAQGEKLFF
TRBJ1-1 once TRBD1 TRBV6-2/TRBV6-3 TGTGCCAGCAGTCTATTCTCAGGGGGAACTGAAGCTTTCTTT CASSLFSGGTEAFF